This paragraph covers one T cell receptor beta chain sequence. This entry comes from a study of blood T cell repertoires in COVID-19. Germline assignment: CDR1 LGHDT and CDR2 YNNKEL (reference sequence). The CDR3 consists of 14 residues. V was clipped by 5 bases and J by 3 bases; unmatched bases: 3. Per the original methods: Amplification with reference gene primers provided the estimates of nucleated cell counts. Data came from immunoSEQ multiplex PCR; TCRdb stores just in-frame clones and leaves some out. That table furnishes V, J and clone size, whereas the DNA furnished D and trimming. The sample records roughly 140,000 clones, around four fifths being singletons.

Sequencing was done on a sample of peripheral blood. The chain is built from TRBV3-1 (or the pseudogene TRBV3-2) and TRBJ1-4; 7 bases fit TRBD1. The TCR was taken from an elderly woman with acute or convalescent COVID-19. The CDR3 DNA sequence: TGTGCCAGCAGCACAGGGACAGCTAATGAAAAACTGTTTTTT. Translated, it gives CASSTGTANEKLFF.